The sequence of this T cell receptor beta chain was determined in a study of cytomegalovirus exposure and HLA in healthy donors. This PCR relied on a set of 60 Vbeta primers and 13 Jbeta primers. Produced via immunoSEQ multiplex PCR; TCRdb's table is partial and in-frame only. The sample gives roughly 80,000 clones, roughly 76% of which show up once; around 2% is in the top ten. Trimming removed 5 bases from V and 2 bases from J; junction bases left unmatched: 10. The germline CDR1 and CDR2 sequences are SEHNR and FQNEAQ (reference sequence). There are 17 residues in the CDR3. This TCR was sampled from a woman in her 30s in good health and CMV-seronegative. Material: PBMCs. This sequence joins TRBV7-9 and TRBJ2-1; 9 bases align to TRBD2. The CDR3, as DNA: TGTGCCAGCAGCCCAGAACTTGCGGGAGGGCCCTACAATGAGCAGTTCTTC. It is translated as CASSPELAGGPYNEQFF.